One sample yielded the 10 T cell receptor beta chains listed below, sequenced in a study of identical twins. TCRdb fed the 5' RACE reads into MiXCR, producing one record per CDR3 protein. The table lists just over 450,000 distinct CDR3 sequences, 12% to 15% of them singletons. These data were also filed under a second study, of yellow fever vaccine responses in identical twins.

The sequencing input was CD4+ T cells sorted from blood. Receptors originate from a woman aged 18-30 years in good health.

This clonotype has only a few counts. CDR3 protein: CASRFRNRDNLYEQYF. The CDR3, as DNA: TGTGCCAGCAGGTTTCGTAACAGGGACAACCTCTACGAGCAGTACTTC. The V and J genes are TRBV6-1 and TRBJ2-7; D perhaps matches TRBD1 (6 bases). The CDR3 is 16 residues long. CDR1 and CDR2 (germline): MNHNS, SASEGT. The V gene lost 6 bases and the J gene lost 3 bases, with 21 bases spanning the gap.

This clonotype was picked up many times. J is TRBJ1-3 and V is TRBV10-3; 7 bases map to TRBD1. This CDR3 has 13 amino acids. The J segment lost 6 bases and the V segment lost 4 bases, leaving 3 bases of the junction unmatched. The germline V gene has CDR1 ENHRY and CDR2 SYGVKD. The CDR3 here is CAISGGTANTIYF. The CDR3 DNA reads as TGTGCCATCAGTGGGGGGACAGCAAACACCATATATTTT.

This clonotype was seen only a few times. The chain combines TRBV20-1 with TRBJ2-7, with 11 positions matching TRBD2. Trimming at V came to 4 bases and at J to 5 bases, leaving 16 bases not matched to a gene. CDR1 and CDR2 (germline): DFQATT, SNEGSKA (reference sequence). This CDR3 has 17 amino acids. The CDR3 here is CSATGMLNRLAGHEQYF. As DNA, the CDR3 is TGCAGTGCTACGGGAATGTTGAACCGACTAGCGGGGCACGAGCAGTACTTC.

This clonotype was counted a few times. V usage is TRBV7-2 and J usage is TRBJ1-6; D unresolved. Looked up from germline, CDR1 is SGHTA and CDR2 is FQGNSA. Trimming removed 2 bases at V and 7 bases at J, with 12 bases between. The CDR3 loop spans 15 amino acids. Here the CDR3 reads CASSLSPEANSPLHF. CDR3 in DNA: TGTGCCAGCAGCTTAAGCCCAGAGGCGAATTCACCCCTCCACTTT.

The chain employs TRBV7-9 and TRBJ2-3, with TRBD2 identical over 15 bases. Germline CDR1 is SEHNR and CDR2 is FQNEAQ (reference sequence). CDR3 length: 17 residues. With 5 bases clipped from V and 5 bases from J, the junction kept 8 bases outside the gene matches. The CDR3 DNA reads TGTGCCAGCAGCCTCGGACTAGCGGGAGGGCGGGGAGATACGCAGTATTTT. Protein: CASSLGLAGGRGDTQYF.

This clonotype appeared a few times. V and J are TRBV7-2 and TRBJ2-2, with 10 bases that match TRBD2. V dropped 2 bases and J dropped 3; count of bases not matched to a gene: 0. CDR1 and CDR2 (germline): SGHTA, FQGNSA. This CDR3 contains 15 residues. CDR3 bases: TGTGCCAGCAGCTTACTAGCGGGGGACACCGGGGAGCTGTTTTTT. The encoded protein is CASSLLAGDTGELFF.

This clonotype has only a few counts. The gene calls are TRBV4-3 and TRBJ2-7; a possible D gene is TRBD1 (6 bases). V lost 5 bases and J 2 bases, leaving 13 bases between the germline ends. From germline, CDR1 is LGHNA and CDR2 YSLEER. CDR3 length equals 14 residues. The CDR3 DNA reads as TGCGCCAGCAGCGCCCGAGGGGGTACCTACGAGCAGTACTTC. This encodes CASSARGGTYEQYF.

There are a few counts of this clonotype. The chain uses TRBV11-2 and TRBJ2-1; no clear D. The length of the CDR3 is 15 residues. Trimming took 5 bases from V and 3 from J, leaving 14 bases between them. Per the germline V gene, CDR1 is SGHAT and CDR2 is FQNNGV. The CDR3 loop reads CASSPGRQVYNEQFF. CDR3 sequence (DNA): TGTGCCAGCAGCCCAGGCCGGCAGGTCTACAATGAGCAGTTCTTC. Full variable domain (rest looked up from reference TRBV11-2 and TRBJ2-1): EAGVAQSPRYKIIEKRQSVAFWCNPISGHATLYWYQQILGQGPKLLIQFQNNGVVDDSQLPKDRFSAERLKGVDSTLKIQPAKLEDSAVYLCASSPGRQVYNEQFFGPGTRLTVL.

In regard to this clonotype: One end of the junction is discordant with germline, which a read error may explain. J is TRBJ1-6 and V is TRBV7-7; no clear D. CDR3 size: 14 residues. From germline, CDR1 is SSHAT and CDR2 FNYEAQ (reference sequence). CDR3 in amino acids: CASSLALDNSPLHF. CDR3 DNA sequence: TGTGCTAGCAGCTTGGCTCTGGATAATTCACCCCTCCACTTT.

This chain uses TRBV9 with TRBJ2-3; D unresolved. V dropped 3 bases and J dropped 0 bases, with 11 bases sitting between them. Germline values: CDR1 SGDLS, CDR2 YYNGEE. The CDR3 consists of 15 residues. The CDR3 coding sequence is TGTGCCAGCAGCGCCGTACGAGCTAGCACAGATACGCAGTATTTT. Protein: CASSAVRASTDTQYF.